The T cell receptor beta chain described here comes from a study of control samples from healthy donors and cancer patients. TCRdb's table, derived via immunoSEQ multiplex PCR, lists solely in-frame clones and lacks some. The sample shows roughly 95,000 clones, 88% of them seen only once. On this clone itself: This specimen includes other DNA sequences encoding the same CDR3.

Sample: blood. The receptor was isolated from a man younger than 45 in good health.

As DNA, the CDR3 is TGTGCCAGCAGTCGGACAGGGTCGTCCTACGAGCAGTACTTC. Its protein product is CASSRTGSSYEQYF. The chain has TRBV27 and TRBJ2-7, with 8 bases fitting TRBD1. The CDR3 is 14 residues long. J gave up 1 base and V 5 bases, and 4 bases lay outside the gene matches. Germline CDR1 is MNHEY and CDR2 is SMNVEV (reference sequence).